The clone carrying this T cell receptor beta chain was seen many times. Its specificity is not known. This CDR3 has 16 amino acids. Unmatched junction bases numbered 4, after V lost 1 base and J lost 1 base. Germline lookup yields CDR1 SGHTA and CDR2 FQGNSA. The record originates from a study of T cells after yellow fever vaccination. Points from the study as a whole: Contamination of FACS-sorted repertoires by abundant clonotypes from the bulk population could occur.

Conversion of TCR transcripts into cDNA relied on 5'RACE template switching, which added a universal primer site and UMIs. TCRdb ran MiXCR on the 5' RACE reads and lists one entry per CDR3 protein. The data show 250,000 to 400,000 distinct CDR3 sequences, about 4.5% seen once. The chain combines TRBV7-2 with TRBJ1-2; TRBD1 agrees at 9 bases. The input for sequencing was PBMCs, taken 15 days after the yellow fever booster vaccination. The sequence came from a man younger than 35 who received the YFV17D yellow fever vaccine. This CDR3 reads CASSLEWTGDNYGYTF. CDR3 bases: TGTGCCAGCAGCTTAGAGTGGACAGGGGATAACTATGGCTACACCTTC.